The source of this TCR beta chain is a study of patients and donors after allogeneic stem cell transplantation. This CDR3 comprises 15 residues. V lost 3 bases to trimming and J lost 3 bases; unmatched junction nucleotides: 4. The germline gives CDR1 LGHNA, CDR2 YSLEER. This clonotype was detected ten times or more. One entry per CDR3 protein, called by TCRdb with MiXCR from the RT-PCR reads. Found here are hundreds of thousands of distinct CDR3 sequences, 11% to 15% of them singletons; the top ten hold approximately 10%. Input material: blood, either unsorted or a sorted T cell fraction (not recorded which). The rearrangement uses TRBV4-3 and TRBJ2-4; 8 bases match TRBD1. The clonotype originates from a human donor who was either an allogeneic HSCT recipient or a stem cell or donor lymphocyte infusion donor (not recorded which). It is not recorded whose cells these are; they may come from a transplant donor. The CDR3 coding sequence is TGCGCCAGCAGCCAGAGAGGGACAGGCAAAAACATTCAGTACTTC. Protein product: CASSQRGTGKNIQYF.